This T cell receptor beta chain was profiled in a study of shared clonotypes between healthy human individuals. Overall study: Three plates were used per donor for CD4 naive, three for CD4 memory, two for CD8 naive and one for CD8 memory.

To note about this clone: As yet, its antigen is unknown. A far larger clone is one nucleotide away, so this likely arose from a read error.

With 2 bases removed from V and 5 bases from J, the gap between germline ends came to 13 bases. This CDR3 has 14 residues. Germline assignment: CDR1 GTSNPN and CDR2 SVGIG (reference sequence). General observations from the study: Read depth was anticipated to influence clonotype sharing among donors. Sampling covered blood only; tissue repertoires likely differ.

Clones were sequenced by immunoSEQ multiplex PCR, and TCRdb holds only the in-frame ones, with some missing. The sample gives nearly 1,000,000 clones, approximately 76% of which show up once; about 1.5% is in the top ten. The gene calls are TRBV30 and TRBJ1-5, with D unclear. The receptor was derived from a young man in good health. Sequenced material: memory CD4+ T cells sorted from blood. The subset here: CD45RA-negative fraction. CDR3 nucleotides: TGTGCCTGGAGTTCCTCCCCGGGCGATCAGCCCCAGCATTTT. It specifies CAWSSSPGDQPQHF.